The 8 T cell receptor beta chains listed next were all sequenced from one sample in a study of PD-1 blockade in classical Hodgkin lymphoma. Sequenced by immunoSEQ multiplex PCR; TCRdb stores in-frame clones only, minus some. The data contain about 21,000 clones, 68% of them singletons. In every patient, relapse followed autologous stem cell transplantation, while exposure to brentuximab vedotin differed. Sequenced material: peripheral blood mononuclear cells (PBMCs), taken at baseline. Receptors were obtained from a human donor with classical Hodgkin lymphoma.

This chain uses TRBV6-1 with TRBJ2-2, with D possibly being TRBD2 (6 bases). The germline gives CDR1 MNHNS, CDR2 SASEGT. CDR3 length: 13 residues. V was cut by 2 bases and J by 9 bases, with 10 bases left in between. In nucleotides, the CDR3 is TGTGCCAGCAGTGAACCCGGGAGCAGGGAGCTGTTTTTT. It specifies CASSEPGSRELFF.

This chain joins TRBV10-2 and TRBJ2-7, with 16 bases matching TRBD2. The CDR3 is made up of 15 amino acids. Germline V gene data show CDR1 as WSHSY and CDR2 as SAAADI. The J segment lost 6 bases and the V segment lost 6 bases, leaving 5 bases of the junction unmatched. The DNA of the CDR3 is TGCGCCAGCAGCACCGGGACTAGCGGGAGGGGCGAGCAGTACTTC. Translating gives CASSTGTSGRGEQYF.

This clone was counted only a few times. J is TRBJ1-1 and V is TRBV20-1; TRBD1 might be the D (5 bases). This CDR3 is built from 11 residues. Trimming removed 3 bases from V and 10 bases from J, with 12 bases in between. CDR1 is DFQATT, CDR2 SNEGSKA, per germline (reference sequence). The CDR3 is CSASQGVVAFF. As DNA, the CDR3 is TGCAGTGCTAGTCAAGGGGTTGTAGCTTTCTTT.

This clone appeared a single time. The DNA for the CDR3 is TGTGCCAGCCGCGGACTAGCGGGTTACTACAATGAGCAGTTCTTC. Protein product: CASRGLAGYYNEQFF. This rearrangement joins TRBV27 to TRBJ2-1; 11 bases are shared with TRBD2. Unmatched junction bases numbered 6, after V lost 8 bases and J lost 3 bases. Germline assignment: CDR1 MNHEY and CDR2 SMNVEV (reference sequence). This CDR3 has 15 residues.

This sequence joins TRBV7-8 and TRBJ2-3, with 9 bases identical to TRBD2. The germline V gene encodes CDR1 SGHVS and CDR2 FQNEAQ. With 4 bases clipped from V and 3 bases from J, the junction kept 8 bases outside the gene matches. The CDR3 has 16 amino acids. This CDR3 reads CASSSLGAGGTDTQYF. The DNA for the CDR3 is TGTGCCAGCAGCTCCCTAGGGGCGGGGGGGACAGATACGCAGTATTTT.

This clone was counted between two and nine times. The chain recombines TRBV6-1 with TRBJ1-5; TRBD1 might be the D (5 bases). Germline-derived CDR1 and CDR2 are MNHNS and SASEGT. This CDR3 has 14 amino acids. V lost 4 bases to trimming and J lost 7 bases, with 14 bases between them. In DNA form, the CDR3 reads TGTGCCAGCAGTGCGGGGGACCCACCACAGCCCCAGCATTTT. Amino acids: CASSAGDPPQPQHF.

The rearrangement links TRBV9 to TRBJ2-3; D is unresolved. The V end lost 3 bases, the J end lost 0 bases, and 8 bases lay between the germline ends. The germline gives CDR1 SGDLS, CDR2 YYNGEE. This CDR3 region has 14 residues. CDR3 region: CASSAPSSTDTQYF. CDR3 DNA: TGTGCCAGCAGCGCACCCTCTAGCACAGATACGCAGTATTTT.

The rearrangement joins TRBV30 to TRBJ1-3, with D possibly being TRBD1 (6 bases). The germline CDR1 and CDR2 sequences are GTSNPN and SVGIG (reference sequence). The CDR3 loop spans 16 amino acids. V dropped 5 bases and J dropped 0 bases, with 17 bases sitting between them. Written as DNA, the CDR3 is TGTGCCTGGCACCGAGGGGGGGCCTCCTCTGGAAACACCATATATTTT. Amino acid sequence: CAWHRGGASSGNTIYF.